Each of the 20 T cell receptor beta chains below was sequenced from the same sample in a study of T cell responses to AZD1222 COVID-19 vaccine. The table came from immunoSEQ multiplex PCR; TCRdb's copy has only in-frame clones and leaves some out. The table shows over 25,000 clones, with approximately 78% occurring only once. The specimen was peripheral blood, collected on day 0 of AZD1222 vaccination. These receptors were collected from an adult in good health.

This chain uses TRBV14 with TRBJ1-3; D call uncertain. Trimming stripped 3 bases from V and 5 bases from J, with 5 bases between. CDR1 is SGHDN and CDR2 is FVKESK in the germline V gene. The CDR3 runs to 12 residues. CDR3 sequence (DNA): TGTGCCAGCAGCCAGTCTAGAAACACCATATATTTT. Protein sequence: CASSQSRNTIYF. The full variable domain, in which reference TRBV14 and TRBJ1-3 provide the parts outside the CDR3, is EAGVTQFPSHSVIEKGQTVTLRCDPISGHDNLYWYRRVMGKEIKFLLHFVKESKQDESGMPNNRFLAERTGGTYSTLKVQPAELEDSGVYFCASSQSRNTIYFGEGSWLTVV.

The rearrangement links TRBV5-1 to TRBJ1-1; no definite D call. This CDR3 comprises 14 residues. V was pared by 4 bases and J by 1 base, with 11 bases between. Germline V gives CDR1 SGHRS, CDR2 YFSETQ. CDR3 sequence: CASSLYGRNTEAFF. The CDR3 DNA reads TGCGCCAGCAGCCTTTACGGCAGGAACACTGAAGCTTTCTTT.

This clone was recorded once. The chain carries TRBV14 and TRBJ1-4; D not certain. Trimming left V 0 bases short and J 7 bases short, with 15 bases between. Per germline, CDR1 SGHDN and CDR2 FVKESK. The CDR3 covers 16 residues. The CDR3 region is CASSQDLPPGGEKLFF. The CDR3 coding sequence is TGTGCCAGCAGCCAAGATCTTCCGCCCGGAGGTGAAAAACTGTTTTTT.

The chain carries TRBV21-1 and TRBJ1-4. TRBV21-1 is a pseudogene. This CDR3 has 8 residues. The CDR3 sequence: CAPGRLFF. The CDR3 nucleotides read TGTGCCCCGGGGCGCCTGTTTTTT.

The CDR3 loop reads CAISRGQGATEAFF. DNA of the CDR3: TGTGCCATCAGCAGGGGACAGGGGGCCACTGAAGCTTTCTTT. The J gene is TRBJ1-1, the V gene TRBV10-3; 12 bases match TRBD1. V lost 6 bases, J lost 4 bases, and 3 bases stayed unmatched. Germline CDR1 reads ENHRY; CDR2 reads SYGVKD. This CDR3 is built from 14 residues.

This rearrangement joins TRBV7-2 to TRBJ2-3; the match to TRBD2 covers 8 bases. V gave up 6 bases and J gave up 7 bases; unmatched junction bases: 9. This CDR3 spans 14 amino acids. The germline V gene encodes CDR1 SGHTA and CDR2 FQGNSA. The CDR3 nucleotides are TGTGCCAGCAGTACGGGACTAGGCTATTATACGCAGTATTTT. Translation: CASSTGLGYYTQYF.

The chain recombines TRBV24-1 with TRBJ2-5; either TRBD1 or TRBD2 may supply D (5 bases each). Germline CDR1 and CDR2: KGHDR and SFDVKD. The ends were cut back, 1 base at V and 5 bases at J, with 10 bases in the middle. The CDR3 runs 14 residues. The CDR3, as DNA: TGTGCCACCAGTGATTTCCGGGGCGAGGAGACCCAGTACTTC. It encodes CATSDFRGEETQYF.

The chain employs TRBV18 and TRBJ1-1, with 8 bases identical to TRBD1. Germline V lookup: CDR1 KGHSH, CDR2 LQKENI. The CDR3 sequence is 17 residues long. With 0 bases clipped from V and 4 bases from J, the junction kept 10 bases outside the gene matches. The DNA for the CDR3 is TGTGCCAGCTCACCACCGACAGGGGACGCGTTGGGCACTGAAGCTTTCTTT. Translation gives CASSPPTGDALGTEAFF.

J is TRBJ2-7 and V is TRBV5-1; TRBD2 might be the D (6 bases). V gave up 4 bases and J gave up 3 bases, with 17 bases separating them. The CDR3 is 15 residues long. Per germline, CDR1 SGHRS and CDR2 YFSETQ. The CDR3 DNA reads TGCGCCAGCAGCCTTACATCGGGGGTTTACTACGAGCAGTACTTC. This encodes CASSLTSGVYYEQYF.

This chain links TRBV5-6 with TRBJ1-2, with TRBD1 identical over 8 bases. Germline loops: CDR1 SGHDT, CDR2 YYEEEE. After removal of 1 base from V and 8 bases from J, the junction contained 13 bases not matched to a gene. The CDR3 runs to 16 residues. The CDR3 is CASSLLRGLFFRGYTF. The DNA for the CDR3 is TGTGCCAGCAGCTTGCTCAGGGGGCTTTTTTTTCGCGGCTACACCTTC.

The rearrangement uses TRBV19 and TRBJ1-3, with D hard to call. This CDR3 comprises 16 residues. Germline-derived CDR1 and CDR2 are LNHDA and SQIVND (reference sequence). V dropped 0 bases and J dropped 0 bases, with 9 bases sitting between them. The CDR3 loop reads CASSIDQAGSGNTIYF. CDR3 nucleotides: TGTGCCAGTAGTATAGATCAGGCAGGCTCTGGAAACACCATATATTTT.

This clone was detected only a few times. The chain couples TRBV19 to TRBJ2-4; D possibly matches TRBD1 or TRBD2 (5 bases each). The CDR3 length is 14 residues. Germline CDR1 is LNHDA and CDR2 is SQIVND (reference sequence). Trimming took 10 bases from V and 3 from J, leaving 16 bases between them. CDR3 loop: CATTDRGYKNIQYF. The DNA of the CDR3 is TGTGCCACCACGGACCGGGGCTACAAAAACATTCAGTACTTC.

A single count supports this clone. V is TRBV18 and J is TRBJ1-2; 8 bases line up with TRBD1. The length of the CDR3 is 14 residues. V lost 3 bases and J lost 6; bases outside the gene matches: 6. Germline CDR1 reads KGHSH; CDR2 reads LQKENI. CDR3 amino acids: CASSPDQGAHGYTF. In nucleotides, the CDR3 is TGTGCCAGCTCACCGGATCAGGGGGCGCATGGCTACACCTTC.

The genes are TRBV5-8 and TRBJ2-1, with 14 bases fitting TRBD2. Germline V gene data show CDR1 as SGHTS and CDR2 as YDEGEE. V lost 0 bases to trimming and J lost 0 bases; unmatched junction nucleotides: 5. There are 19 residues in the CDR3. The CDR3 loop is CASSLAGTSGGGSYNEQFF. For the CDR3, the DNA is TGTGCCAGCAGCTTGGCTGGGACTAGCGGGGGAGGCTCCTACAATGAGCAGTTCTTC.

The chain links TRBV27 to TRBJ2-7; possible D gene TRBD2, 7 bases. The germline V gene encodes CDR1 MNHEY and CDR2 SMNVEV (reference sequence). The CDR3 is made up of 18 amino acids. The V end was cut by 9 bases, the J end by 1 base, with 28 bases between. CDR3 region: CARRGAPRSAPGSYEQYV. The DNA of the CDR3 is TGTGCCAGACGGGGGGCGCCTCGGTCCGCCCCCGGGTCCTACGAGCAGTACGTC.

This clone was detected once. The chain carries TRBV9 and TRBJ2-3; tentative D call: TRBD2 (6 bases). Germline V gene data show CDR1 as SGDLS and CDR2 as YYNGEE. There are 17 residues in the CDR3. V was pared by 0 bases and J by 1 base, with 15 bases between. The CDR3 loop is CASSVGGRGLRTDTQYF. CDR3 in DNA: TGTGCCAGCAGCGTAGGAGGGCGGGGTCTGCGCACAGATACGCAGTATTTT.

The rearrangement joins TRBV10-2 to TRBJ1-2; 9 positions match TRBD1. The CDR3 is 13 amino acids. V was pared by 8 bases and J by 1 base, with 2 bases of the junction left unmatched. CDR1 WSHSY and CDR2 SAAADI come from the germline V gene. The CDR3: CASSTGGNYGYTF. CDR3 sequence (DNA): TGCGCCAGCTCGACAGGGGGTAACTATGGCTACACCTTC.

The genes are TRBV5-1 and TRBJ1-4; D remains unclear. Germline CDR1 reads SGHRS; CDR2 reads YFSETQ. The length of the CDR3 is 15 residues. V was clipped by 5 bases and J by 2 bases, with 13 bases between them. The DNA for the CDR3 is TGCGCCAGCAGTACAACCTTTCGGACTAATGAAAAACTGTTTTTT. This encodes CASSTTFRTNEKLFF.

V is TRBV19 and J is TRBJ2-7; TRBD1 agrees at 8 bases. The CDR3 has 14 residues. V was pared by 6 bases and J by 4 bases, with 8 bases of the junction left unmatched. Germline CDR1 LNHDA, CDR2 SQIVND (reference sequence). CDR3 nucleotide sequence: TGTGCCAGTAGCGGACAGGGTATCGGGTACGAGCAGTACTTC. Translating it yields CASSGQGIGYEQYF.

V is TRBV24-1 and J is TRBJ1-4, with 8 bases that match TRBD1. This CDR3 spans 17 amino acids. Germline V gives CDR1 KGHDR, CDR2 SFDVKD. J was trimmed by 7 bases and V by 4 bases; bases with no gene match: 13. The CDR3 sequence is CATSDPYLDRGGEKLFF. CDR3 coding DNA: TGTGCCACCAGTGACCCTTACCTTGACAGGGGAGGTGAAAAACTGTTTTTT.